This passage covers 23 T cell receptor beta chains from one sample sequenced in a study of T cells in Graves' hyperthyroidism and ophthalmopathy. From RNA transcripts, TCR beta CDR3 regions were amplified. Researchers ran a first-round RT-PCR on the TCR CDR3 using the HTBI primer set. TCRdb reprocessed the multiplex PCR reads with MiXCR, giving one entry per CDR3 protein. The profile shows 300,000 to 450,000 distinct CDR3 sequences, around 13% of them singletons. Sequencing input: blood. Source of these receptors: a woman aged 55 to 70 with Graves' hyperthyroidism.

This clonotype appeared many times. V usage is TRBV9 and J usage is TRBJ2-1; 16 nucleotides align to TRBD2. The V segment lost 4 bases and the J segment 8 bases; nucleotides outside the gene matches: 9. The CDR3 covers 17 residues. The germline CDR1 and CDR2 sequences are SGDLS and YYNGEE. DNA of the CDR3: TGTGCCAGCAGCCTCGGGACTAGCGGGAGGGCCTGGGATGAGCAGTTCTTC. It encodes CASSLGTSGRAWDEQFF.

This clonotype was observed at least ten times. The V call is TRBV24-1, the J call TRBJ1-2, with a weak D call TRBD1 (5 bases). Germline-derived CDR1 and CDR2 are KGHDR and SFDVKD. This CDR3 contains 11 residues. Trimming pared 10 bases from V and 6 bases from J, leaving 11 bases between. The CDR3 here is CATGTEHGYTF. CDR3 coding DNA: TGTGCCACGGGGACGGAGCATGGCTACACCTTC.

This clonotype has a count of ten or more. V is TRBV6-6 and J is TRBJ2-1, with D perhaps matching TRBD1 or TRBD2 (5 bases each). V was trimmed by 2 bases and J by 3 bases, leaving 8 bases between them. Germline values: CDR1 MNHNY, CDR2 SVGAGI (reference sequence). This CDR3 comprises 14 residues. The CDR3 DNA follows: TGTGCCAGCAGTTACGAGGGGAACTACAATGAGCAGTTCTTC. Amino acids: CASSYEGNYNEQFF.

This clonotype was counted many times. The CDR3 DNA reads TGTGCCAGCAGTTTTACTAGCGCCGCCACCGGGGAGCTGTTTTTT. Its protein is CASSFTSAATGELFF. V and J are TRBV12-3 or TRBV12-4 and TRBJ2-2, with TRBD2 matching over 7 bases. J lost 4 bases, V lost 3 bases, and 5 bases had no gene match. The CDR3 runs 15 residues.

This clonotype came up many times. This chain links TRBV11-2 with TRBJ2-7; D not certain. The germline V gene encodes CDR1 SGHAT and CDR2 FQNNGV. The CDR3 extends over 11 amino acids. The germline V and J ends were trimmed by 5 bases and 9 bases, with 11 bases remaining between them. The CDR3 here is CASSLSWGQYF. DNA for the CDR3: TGTGCCAGCAGCCTCTCATGGGGGCAGTACTTC.

This clonotype came up many times. This chain links TRBV24-1 with TRBJ2-7; 8 bases are a match to TRBD2. This CDR3 contains 15 residues. With V trimmed by 3 bases and J by 1 base, 4 bases remained unmatched. Germline V CDR1 and CDR2: KGHDR, SFDVKD. The CDR3 sequence: CATSDTTSESYEQYF. The CDR3, as DNA: TGTGCCACCAGTGATACGACTAGCGAGTCCTACGAGCAGTACTTC.

Of note for this clonotype: A clone one base away is much larger, so this may be a read error. The CDR3 nucleotides are TGCGCCAGCAGTGAGCCCGGGCTAGCGGCACGGAGGGAGCAGTACTTC. This gives the protein CASSEPGLAARREQYF. This sequence joins TRBV10-2 and TRBJ2-7; 7 nucleotides align to TRBD2. Germline V gives CDR1 WSHSY, CDR2 SAAADI. V dropped 2 bases and J dropped 7; count of bases not matched to a gene: 14. This CDR3 is 16 amino acids long.

In DNA, the CDR3 is TGTGCCAGCAGAAAAAGTGCTAGCGGGAGGGCCGGCGAGCAGTACTTC. Protein sequence: CASRKSASGRAGEQYF. The chain combines TRBV12-3 or TRBV12-4 with TRBJ2-7; 12 nucleotides line up with TRBD2. The junction had 12 bases not matched to a gene; V was cut back by 6 bases and J by 6 bases. This CDR3 contains 16 residues.

This clonotype has ten or more counts. The rearrangement links TRBV5-1 to TRBJ2-1; D tentatively reads TRBD1 or TRBD2 (5 bases each). With 5 bases removed from V and 4 bases from J, the gap between germline ends came to 13 bases. CDR3 length: 14 amino acids. Germline CDR1 is SGHRS and CDR2 is YFSETQ. CDR3 sequence: CASRARDGYNEQFF. The CDR3 bases are TGCGCCAGCAGGGCGAGGGACGGATACAATGAGCAGTTCTTC. Drawing the rest from reference TRBV5-1 and TRBJ2-1, the complete variable domain is KAGVTQTPRYLIKTRGQQVTLSCSPISGHRSVSWYQQTPGQGLQFLFEYFSETQRNKGNFPGRFSGRQFSNSRSEMNVSTLELGDSALYLCASRARDGYNEQFFGPGTRLTVL.

Remarks on this clonotype: Being one base from a much bigger clone, this may be a read error. V gene TRBV30 combines with J gene TRBJ2-3; D might be TRBD2 (5 bases). CDR1 and CDR2 from the germline V gene are GTSNPN and SVGIG (reference sequence). The CDR3 length is 14 residues. Trimming stripped 2 bases from V and 8 bases from J, with 17 bases between. As DNA, the CDR3 is TGTGCCTGGAGTCCGACGGCCGGCCGGGGTACGCAGTATTTT. Encoded protein: CAWSPTAGRGTQYF.

In this sample, this clonotype turned up once. This may be a read error, as it is one base from a much larger clone. The chain uses TRBV30 and TRBJ2-2, with D unresolved. The CDR3 spans 13 residues. CDR1 and CDR2 (germline): GTSNPN, SVGIG (reference sequence). V dropped 5 bases and J dropped 5 bases, with 12 bases sitting between them. CDR3 loop: CAWRGLRTGELFF. CDR3 coding DNA: TGTGCCTGGCGTGGGCTTCGGACCGGGGAGCTGTTTTTT.

The rearrangement joins TRBV10-3 to TRBJ1-3, with D perhaps TRBD1 (6 bases). This CDR3 is 14 amino acids long. V gave up 9 bases and J gave up 0 bases, with 12 bases separating them. Germline values: CDR1 ENHRY, CDR2 SYGVKD. The CDR3 spells CAIRSGDSGNTIYF. CDR3 bases: TGTGCCATTCGCTCAGGGGACTCTGGAAACACCATATATTTT.

In its sample, this clonotype was seen many times. The chain joins TRBV28 to TRBJ2-3, with 9 bases identical to TRBD2. The CDR3 is made up of 19 amino acids. CDR1 MDHEN and CDR2 SYDVKM come from the germline V gene. V gave up 4 bases and J gave up 4 bases; unmatched junction bases: 18. CDR3 coding DNA: TGTGCCAGCAGTTCTCCGGGCGGGAGGGCCTACCGGGGGGCAGATACGCAGTATTTT. It yields the protein CASSSPGGRAYRGADTQYF.

At least ten counts were recorded for this clonotype. J is TRBJ1-1 and V is TRBV7-8; no reliable D call. Trimming left V 6 bases short and J 1 base short, with 6 bases between. The CDR3 is made up of 12 amino acids. From germline, CDR1 is SGHVS and CDR2 FQNEAQ. The CDR3 region is CASSHQNTEAFF. DNA for the CDR3: TGTGCCAGCAGTCATCAGAACACTGAAGCTTTCTTT.

This clonotype showed up just a few times. The V call is TRBV19, the J call TRBJ2-7; 13 positions match TRBD2. CDR1 and CDR2 from the germline V gene are LNHDA and SQIVND (reference sequence). J was trimmed by 3 bases and V by 5 bases; bases with no gene match: 10. The CDR3 has 17 residues. CDR3 coding DNA: TGTGCCAGTAGTTCGAAAACTAGCGGGAGGGCCGGCTACGAGCAGTACTTC. Its protein is CASSSKTSGRAGYEQYF.

This clonotype was found a few times. V is TRBV5-1 and J is TRBJ1-6, with 9 bases that match TRBD1. This CDR3 comprises 15 residues. CDR1 and CDR2 from the germline V gene are SGHRS and YFSETQ. J was trimmed by 10 bases and V by 0 bases; bases with no gene match: 5. The CDR3 loop reads CASSLDRGLGSPLHF. The CDR3 DNA reads as TGCGCCAGCAGCTTGGACAGGGGGCTGGGGTCACCCCTCCACTTT.

This clonotype has ten or more counts. This chain links TRBV7-9 with TRBJ2-7; no definite D call. V lost 5 bases, J lost 4 bases, and 18 bases lay in between. CDR1 is SEHNR, CDR2 FQNEAQ, per germline (reference sequence). This CDR3 has 15 amino acids. CDR3 bases: TGTGCCAGCAGCCTTACACCCCCCCTTGAGTACGAGCAGTACTTC. Translation gives CASSLTPPLEYEQYF. The full variable domain, in which reference TRBV7-9 and TRBJ2-7 provide the parts outside the CDR3, is DTGVSQNPRHKITKRGQNVTFRCDPISEHNRLYWYRQTLGQGPEFLTYFQNEAQLEKSRLLSDRFSAERPKGSFSTLEIQRTEQGDSAMYLCASSLTPPLEYEQYFGPGTRLTVT.

In its sample, this clonotype was seen a few times. V and J are TRBV18 and TRBJ2-5; 7 bases map to TRBD2. V was pared by 2 bases and J by 10 bases, with 7 bases of the junction left unmatched. Germline values: CDR1 KGHSH, CDR2 LQKENI. This CDR3 is 13 amino acids long. Written as DNA, the CDR3 is TGTGCCAGCTCACCATTTAGCGGGCTCCTCCAGTACTTC. Residues: CASSPFSGLLQYF.

Only a few counts were recorded for this clonotype. CDR3 in DNA: TGTGCCAGCAGGAGAAGGCTGGGTCGGGAAAAACTGTTTTTT. Amino acid sequence: CASRRRLGREKLFF. The gene calls are TRBV27 and TRBJ1-4; D is uncertain. The length of the CDR3 is 14 residues. The V end lost 6 bases, the J end lost 8 bases, and 16 bases lay between the germline ends. Germline V gene sequence: CDR1 MNHEY, CDR2 SMNVEV (reference sequence).

This clonotype was recorded at least ten times. The chain has TRBV14 and TRBJ2-7; no clear D gene. CDR1 and CDR2 from the germline V gene are SGHDN and FVKESK. The CDR3 length is 17 residues. Between the trimmed V and J ends, which lost 1 base and 2 bases, there was a span of 18 bases. The CDR3 region is CASSQVFLHKSTYEQYF. The DNA for the CDR3 is TGTGCCAGCAGCCAAGTATTCTTACACAAGAGTACCTACGAGCAGTACTTC. Full variable domain (rest looked up from reference TRBV14 and TRBJ2-7): EAGVTQFPSHSVIEKGQTVTLRCDPISGHDNLYWYRRVMGKEIKFLLHFVKESKQDESGMPNNRFLAERTGGTYSTLKVQPAELEDSGVYFCASSQVFLHKSTYEQYFGPGTRLTVT.

This clonotype was detected ten times or more. This rearrangement joins TRBV20-1 to TRBJ2-5; 11 nucleotides match TRBD2. This CDR3 region has 17 residues. The V gene end was trimmed by 0 bases and the J gene end by 3 bases; junction bases not matched to a gene: 9. Germline assignment: CDR1 DFQATT and CDR2 SNEGSKA (reference sequence). The CDR3, as DNA: TGCAGTGCTAGAGATCGATATAGCGGGAGGGTTAAAGAGACCCAGTACTTC. Amino acid sequence: CSARDRYSGRVKETQYF.

The table lists this clonotype with many counts. The chain links TRBV20-1 to TRBJ2-5, with TRBD1 as a possible D gene (6 bases). With 6 bases removed from V and 4 bases from J, the gap between germline ends came to 24 bases. The CDR3 consists of 16 residues. The V gene's germline CDR1 is DFQATT and CDR2 SNEGSKA (reference sequence). As DNA, the CDR3 is TGCAGTGCAACACAGGGTAGACAGATGGTTGCAGAGACCCAGTACTTC. It yields the protein CSATQGRQMVAETQYF.

This clonotype was picked up many times. The chain's CDR3 is CASSLVVLARADTQYF. The DNA of the CDR3 is TGTGCCAGCAGCTTAGTCGTGCTAGCGCGGGCAGATACGCAGTATTTT. The chain recombines TRBV11-2 with TRBJ2-3, with a weak D call TRBD2 (6 bases). V was trimmed by 1 base and J by 4 bases, leaving 15 bases between them. The CDR3 covers 16 residues. Germline loops: CDR1 SGHAT, CDR2 FQNNGV.